What follows are 15 T cell receptor beta chains derived from one specimen sequenced in a study of cytomegalovirus exposure and HLA in healthy donors. PCR primers comprised 60 Vbeta and 13 Jbeta primers. Sequencing was performed with immunoSEQ multiplex PCR; in TCRdb, only in-frame clones are kept and a portion is missing. This sample carries roughly 200,000 clones, over 75% of them seen once, and the ten largest clones take more than 0.45%. Material for sequencing was PBMCs. These receptor sequences come from a woman in her 50s in good health and CMV-seronegative.

The J gene is TRBJ2-1, the V gene TRBV7-2; 12 bases are a match to TRBD2. CDR3 size: 17 residues. The J segment lost 8 bases and the V segment lost 1 base, leaving 9 bases of the junction unmatched. Germline-derived CDR1 and CDR2 are SGHTA and FQGNSA. CDR3 region: CASSLVATSGGPHEQFF. CDR3 DNA: TGTGCCAGCAGCTTAGTGGCGACTAGCGGGGGCCCTCATGAGCAGTTCTTC.

The count of this clone is one. The CDR3 here is CASSQLRDRSYEQYF. The CDR3 DNA sequence: TGTGCCAGCAGCCAGCTGCGGGACAGATCCTACGAGCAGTACTTC. The V call is TRBV11-2, the J call TRBJ2-7; TRBD1 might be the D (7 bases). The V gene's germline CDR1 is SGHAT and CDR2 FQNNGV. The CDR3 consists of 15 residues. The V and J ends lost 5 bases and 1 base respectively, with 15 bases between them.

The chain employs TRBV5-1 and TRBJ2-1; D uncertain. Trimming removed 4 bases at V and 3 bases at J, with 8 bases between. The CDR3 is 13 residues long. Germline V gives CDR1 SGHRS, CDR2 YFSETQ. CDR3 nucleotides: TGCGCCAGCAGCGCTAGGAGCTACAATGAGCAGTTCTTC. It codes for CASSARSYNEQFF.

This chain links TRBV7-9 with TRBJ2-5; tentative D call: TRBD2 (5 bases). Per the germline V gene, CDR1 is SEHNR and CDR2 is FQNEAQ (reference sequence). V lost 7 bases, J lost 4 bases, and 13 bases lay in between. This CDR3 has 13 residues. The CDR3 region has the DNA TGTGCCAGCACCGTACCGGGGTTAGAGACCCAGTACTTC. It translates to CASTVPGLETQYF.

The V and J genes are TRBV10-3 and TRBJ2-3, with 12 positions matching TRBD1. Germline trimming cut 7 bases from V and 5 bases from J; bases unmatched to any gene: 7. CDR3 size: 15 residues. CDR1 is ENHRY, CDR2 SYGVKD, per germline. The CDR3 protein is CAITPGTGGLDTQYF. The CDR3 region has the DNA TGTGCCATCACCCCCGGGACAGGGGGCTTAGATACGCAGTATTTT.

This sequence joins TRBV7-9 and TRBJ2-5; D is unresolved. Judging by the DNA end, TRBJ2-7 fits better; the J call may be wrong. The CDR3 length is 12 residues. Per germline, CDR1 SEHNR and CDR2 FQNEAQ (reference sequence). The CDR3, as DNA: TGTGCCAGCAGCCTCCCCTTTTACGAGCAGTACTTC. This codes for CASSLPFYEQYF.

The rearrangement joins TRBV6-4 to TRBJ2-1; 14 nucleotides match TRBD2. The trim removed 0 bases at V and 6 bases at J, leaving 1 base unmatched. The CDR3 is 16 amino acids. CDR1 is MRHNA and CDR2 is SNTAGT in the germline V gene. CDR3 DNA: TGTGCCAGCAGTGACTCGACTAGCGGGGGGGCCAATGAGCAGTTCTTC. Its protein product is CASSDSTSGGANEQFF.

The V and J genes are TRBV18 and TRBJ2-1, with TRBD1 matching 7 bases. There are 13 residues in the CDR3. Germline V gene sequence: CDR1 KGHSH, CDR2 LQKENI. V trimming: 4 bases; J trimming: 10 bases; junction bases outside the gene matches: 7. For the CDR3, the DNA is TGTGCCAGCTCACTGAGGCAGGGGGAAGAGCAGTTCTTC. Translation: CASSLRQGEEQFF. Drawing the rest from reference TRBV18 and TRBJ2-1, the complete variable domain is NAGVMQNPRHLVRRRGQEARLRCSPMKGHSHVYWYRQLPEEGLKFMVYLQKENIIDESGMPKERFSAEFPKEGPSILRIQQVVRGDSAAYFCASSLRQGEEQFFGPGTRLTVL.

The J gene is TRBJ1-1, the V gene TRBV5-4, with TRBD1 matching 7 bases. The V gene's germline CDR1 is SGHNT and CDR2 YYREEE (reference sequence). The CDR3 has 15 residues. V shed 4 bases, J shed 1 base, and the junction held 7 bases outside the gene matches. CDR3 region: CASSLPGTANTEAFF. In nucleotides, the CDR3 is TGTGCCAGCAGCCTGCCCGGGACAGCGAACACTGAAGCTTTCTTT. Filled out from reference TRBV5-4 and TRBJ1-1, the complete variable domain reads ETGVTQSPTHLIKTRGQQVTLRCSSQSGHNTVSWYQQALGQGPQFIFQYYREEENGRGNFPPRFSGLQFPNYSSELNVNALELDDSALYLCASSLPGTANTEAFFGQGTRLTVV.

V and J are TRBV7-9 and TRBJ1-4; the match to TRBD1 covers 12 bases. The V gene's germline CDR1 is SEHNR and CDR2 FQNEAQ (reference sequence). V trimming: 3 bases; J trimming: 7 bases; junction bases outside the gene matches: 9. The CDR3 spans 17 residues. The CDR3 protein is CASSFSGTGGVSEKLFF. As DNA, the CDR3 is TGTGCCAGCAGCTTTTCCGGGACAGGGGGCGTTTCTGAAAAACTGTTTTTT.

J is TRBJ2-7 and V is TRBV9; D call uncertain. V shed 3 bases and J shed 3 bases, with 10 bases lying between them. The CDR3 is 13 residues long. Germline V gene data show CDR1 as SGDLS and CDR2 as YYNGEE. CDR3 sequence (DNA): TGTGCCAGCAGCGCCGGGTCCCACTACGAGCAGTACTTC. Amino acids: CASSAGSHYEQYF.

The genes are TRBV5-1 and TRBJ2-1; 9 nucleotides align to TRBD1. The trim removed 3 bases at V and 6 bases at J, leaving 7 bases unmatched. In germline, CDR1 is SGHRS, CDR2 YFSETQ. The CDR3 consists of 15 residues. Here the CDR3 DNA reads TGCGCCAGCAGCTCGTCGGGACAGGGTGCCAATGAGCAGTTCTTC. This codes for CASSSSGQGANEQFF. Full variable domain (outside the CDR3, taken from reference TRBV5-1 and TRBJ2-1): KAGVTQTPRYLIKTRGQQVTLSCSPISGHRSVSWYQQTPGQGLQFLFEYFSETQRNKGNFPGRFSGRQFSNSRSEMNVSTLELGDSALYLCASSSSGQGANEQFFGPGTRLTVL.

CDR3 nucleotides: TGTGCCAGCAGCTTTAATTTTATTGGGTCGGGCACCATATATTTT. It is translated as CASSFNFIGSGTIYF. V gene TRBV5-6 combines with J gene TRBJ1-3, with no clear D. V dropped 2 bases and J dropped 9 bases, with 18 bases sitting between them. The V gene's germline CDR1 is SGHDT and CDR2 YYEEEE. This CDR3 comprises 15 residues.

V is TRBV7-9 and J is TRBJ2-1; tentative D call: TRBD2 (6 bases). This CDR3 spans 16 amino acids. CDR1 is SEHNR, CDR2 FQNEAQ, per germline (reference sequence). Trimming shortened V by 0 bases and J by 7 bases, and 16 bases separated the two germline ends. CDR3 protein: CASSLAAGLFNNEQFF. The CDR3 nucleotides read TGTGCCAGCAGCTTAGCGGCGGGGTTATTCAATAATGAGCAGTTCTTC. Combining the CDR3 with reference TRBV7-9 and TRBJ2-1 gives the whole variable domain DTGVSQNPRHKITKRGQNVTFRCDPISEHNRLYWYRQTLGQGPEFLTYFQNEAQLEKSRLLSDRFSAERPKGSFSTLEIQRTEQGDSAMYLCASSLAAGLFNNEQFFGPGTRLTVL.

A note on this clone: The junction does not match germline at one end; this may be a read error. The rearrangement joins TRBV7-7 to TRBJ1-4; the match to TRBD1 covers 7 bases. Germline CDR1 SSHAT, CDR2 FNYEAQ (reference sequence). This CDR3 spans 14 amino acids. CDR3 bases: TGTGCTAGCAGCCGAAGCGAGGGGGCGGAAAAACTGTTTTTT. Protein: CASSRSEGAEKLFF.